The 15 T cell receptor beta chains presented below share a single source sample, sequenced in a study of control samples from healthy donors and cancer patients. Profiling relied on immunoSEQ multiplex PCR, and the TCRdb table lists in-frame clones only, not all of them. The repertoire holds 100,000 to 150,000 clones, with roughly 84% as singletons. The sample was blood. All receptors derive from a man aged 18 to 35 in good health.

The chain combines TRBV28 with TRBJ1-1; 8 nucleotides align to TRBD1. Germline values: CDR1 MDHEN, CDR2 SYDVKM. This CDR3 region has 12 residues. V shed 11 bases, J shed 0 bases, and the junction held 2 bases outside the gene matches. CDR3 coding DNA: TGTGCCGGACAGGGAATGAACACTGAAGCTTTCTTT. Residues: CAGQGMNTEAFF.

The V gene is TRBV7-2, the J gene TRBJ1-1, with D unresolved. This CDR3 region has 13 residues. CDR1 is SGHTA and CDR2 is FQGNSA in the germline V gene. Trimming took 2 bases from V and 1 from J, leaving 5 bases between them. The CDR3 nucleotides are TGTGCCAGCAGCTTACAGGAGAACACTGAAGCTTTCTTT. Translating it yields CASSLQENTEAFF.

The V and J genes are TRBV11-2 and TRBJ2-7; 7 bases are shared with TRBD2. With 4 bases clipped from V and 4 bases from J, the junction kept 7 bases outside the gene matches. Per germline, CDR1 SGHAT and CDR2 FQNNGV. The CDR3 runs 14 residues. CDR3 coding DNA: TGTGCCAGCAGCTCCAGGACTAGTCAGTACGAGCAGTACTTC. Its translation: CASSSRTSQYEQYF.

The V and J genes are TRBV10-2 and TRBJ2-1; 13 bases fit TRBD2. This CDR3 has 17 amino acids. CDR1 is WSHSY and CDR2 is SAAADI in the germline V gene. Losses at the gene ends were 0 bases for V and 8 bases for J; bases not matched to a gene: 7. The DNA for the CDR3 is TGCGCCAGCAGTGAGTCGAGGACTAGCGGGAGTGTGGATGAGCAGTTCTTC. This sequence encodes CASSESRTSGSVDEQFF.

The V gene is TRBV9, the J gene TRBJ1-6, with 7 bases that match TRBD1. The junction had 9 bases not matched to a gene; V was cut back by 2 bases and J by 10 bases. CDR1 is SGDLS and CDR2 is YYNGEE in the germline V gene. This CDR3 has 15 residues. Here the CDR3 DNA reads TGTGCCAGCAGCGTCGGACAGGCGGGGGGATCACCCCTCCACTTT. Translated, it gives CASSVGQAGGSPLHF.

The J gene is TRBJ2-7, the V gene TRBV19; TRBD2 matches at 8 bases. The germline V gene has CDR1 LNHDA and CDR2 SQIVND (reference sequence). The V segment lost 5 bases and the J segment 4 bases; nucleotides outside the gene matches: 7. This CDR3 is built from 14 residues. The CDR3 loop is CASSLASGLYEQYF. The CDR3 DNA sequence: TGTGCCAGTAGTCTCGCTAGCGGGCTTTACGAGCAGTACTTC.

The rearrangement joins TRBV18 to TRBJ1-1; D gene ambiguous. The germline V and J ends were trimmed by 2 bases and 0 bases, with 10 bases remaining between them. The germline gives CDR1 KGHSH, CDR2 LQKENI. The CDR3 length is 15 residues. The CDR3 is CASSPNNRVNTEAFF. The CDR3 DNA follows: TGTGCCAGCTCACCAAACAACAGAGTGAACACTGAAGCTTTCTTT.

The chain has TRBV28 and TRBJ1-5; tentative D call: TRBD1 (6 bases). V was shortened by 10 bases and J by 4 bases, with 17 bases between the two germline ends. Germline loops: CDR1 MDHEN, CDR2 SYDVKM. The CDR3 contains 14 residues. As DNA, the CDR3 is TGTGCCACCTCGAGGGGGACTCAGAATCAGCCCCAGCATTTT. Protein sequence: CATSRGTQNQPQHF.

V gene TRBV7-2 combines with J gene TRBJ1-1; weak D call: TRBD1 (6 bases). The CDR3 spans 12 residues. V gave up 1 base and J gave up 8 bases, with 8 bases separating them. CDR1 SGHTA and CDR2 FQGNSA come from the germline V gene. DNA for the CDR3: TGTGCCAGCAGCTTAGGGCAGGGGGAAGCTTTCTTT. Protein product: CASSLGQGEAFF. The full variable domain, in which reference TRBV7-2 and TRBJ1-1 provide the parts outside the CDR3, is GAGVSQSPSNKVTEKGKDVELRCDPISGHTALYWYRQSLGQGLEFLIYFQGNSAPDKSGLPSDRFSAERTGGSVSTLTIQRTQQEDSAVYLCASSLGQGEAFFGQGTRLTVV.

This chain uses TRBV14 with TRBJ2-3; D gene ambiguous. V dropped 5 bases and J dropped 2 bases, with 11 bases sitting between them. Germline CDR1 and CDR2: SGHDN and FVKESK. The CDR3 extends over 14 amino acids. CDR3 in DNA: TGTGCCAGCAGCTCTACGCAGTCCACAGATACGCAGTATTTT. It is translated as CASSSTQSTDTQYF.

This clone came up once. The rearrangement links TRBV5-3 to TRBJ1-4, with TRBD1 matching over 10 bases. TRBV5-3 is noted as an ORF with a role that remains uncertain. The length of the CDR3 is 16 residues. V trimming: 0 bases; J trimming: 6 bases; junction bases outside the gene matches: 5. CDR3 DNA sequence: TGTGCCAGAAGCTTGGCCTGGGGGACAGGGGATGAAAAACTGTTTTTT. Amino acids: CARSLAWGTGDEKLFF.

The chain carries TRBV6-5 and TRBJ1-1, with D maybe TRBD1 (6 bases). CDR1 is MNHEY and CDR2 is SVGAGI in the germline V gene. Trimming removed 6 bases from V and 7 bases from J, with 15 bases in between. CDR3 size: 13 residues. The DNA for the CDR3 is TGTGCCAGCAGCCGGGTGGGGGGCTTTGAAGCTTTCTTT. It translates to CASSRVGGFEAFF.

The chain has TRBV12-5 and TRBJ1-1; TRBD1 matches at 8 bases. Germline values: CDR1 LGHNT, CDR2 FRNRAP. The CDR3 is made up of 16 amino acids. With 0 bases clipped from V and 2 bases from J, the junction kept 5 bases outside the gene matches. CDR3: CASGLVTGARNTEAFF. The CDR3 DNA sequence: TGTGCTAGTGGTTTGGTGACAGGGGCCCGAAACACTGAAGCTTTCTTT.

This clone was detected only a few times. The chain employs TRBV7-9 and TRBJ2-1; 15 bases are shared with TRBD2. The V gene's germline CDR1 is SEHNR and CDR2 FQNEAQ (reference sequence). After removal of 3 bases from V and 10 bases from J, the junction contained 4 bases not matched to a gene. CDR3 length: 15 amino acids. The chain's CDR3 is CASSFRGLAGGEQFF. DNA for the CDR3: TGTGCCAGCAGCTTCCGAGGACTAGCGGGAGGGGAGCAGTTCTTC.

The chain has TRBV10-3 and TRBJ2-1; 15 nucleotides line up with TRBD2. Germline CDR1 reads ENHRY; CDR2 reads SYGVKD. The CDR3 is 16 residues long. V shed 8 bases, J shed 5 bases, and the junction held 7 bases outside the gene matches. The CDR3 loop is CAISGTSGRLNNEQFF. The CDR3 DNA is TGTGCCATCTCTGGGACTAGCGGGAGGCTAAACAATGAGCAGTTCTTC.